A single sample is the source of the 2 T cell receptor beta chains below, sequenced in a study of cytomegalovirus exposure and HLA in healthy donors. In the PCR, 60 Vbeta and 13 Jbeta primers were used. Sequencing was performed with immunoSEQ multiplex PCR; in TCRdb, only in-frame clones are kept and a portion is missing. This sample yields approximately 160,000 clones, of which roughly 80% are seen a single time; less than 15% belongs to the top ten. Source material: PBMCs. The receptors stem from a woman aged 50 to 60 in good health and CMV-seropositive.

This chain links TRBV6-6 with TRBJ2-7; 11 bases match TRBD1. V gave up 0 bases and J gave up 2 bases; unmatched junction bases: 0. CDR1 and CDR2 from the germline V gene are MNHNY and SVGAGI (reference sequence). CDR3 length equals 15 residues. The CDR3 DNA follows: TGTGCCAGCAGTTACTCGGACAGGGGGCCCTACGAGCAGTACTTC. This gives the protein CASSYSDRGPYEQYF.

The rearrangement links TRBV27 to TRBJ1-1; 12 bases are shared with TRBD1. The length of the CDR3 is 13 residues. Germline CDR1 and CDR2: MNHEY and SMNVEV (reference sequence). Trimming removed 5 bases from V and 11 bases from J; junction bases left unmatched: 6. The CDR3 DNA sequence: TGTGCCAGCAGTAGGGACAGGGGGCTCGATGCTTTCTTT. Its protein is CASSRDRGLDAFF.